The clone carrying this T cell receptor (beta chain) was seen many times. The antigen remains undetermined. This sample is part of a study of cytomegalovirus exposure and HLA in healthy donors. Study in general: A later analysis reported the same platform for the 95 to 150 validation repertoires and the 650 to 750 first-cohort repertoires.

Measured with immunoSEQ multiplex PCR; TCRdb has only the in-frame clones, and not every one. The repertoire holds around 350,000 clones, with 80% to 90% as singletons. Findings and caveats of the study: Reportedly, cytomegalovirus status was diagnosed with high sensitivity and specificity.

Trimming at V came to 5 bases and at J to 1 base, leaving 12 bases not matched to a gene. This CDR3 spans 19 amino acids. Germline CDR1 SGHRS, CDR2 YFSETQ. The source of this sequence is a woman under 30 in good health and CMV-seronegative. The sequenced sample was PBMCs. The chain links TRBV5-1 to TRBJ2-2; 12 nucleotides align to TRBD2. Here the CDR3 reads CASRYPSAGLAGNTGELFF. DNA for the CDR3: TGCGCCAGCAGATACCCCAGTGCGGGACTAGCGGGGAACACCGGGGAGCTGTTTTTT.